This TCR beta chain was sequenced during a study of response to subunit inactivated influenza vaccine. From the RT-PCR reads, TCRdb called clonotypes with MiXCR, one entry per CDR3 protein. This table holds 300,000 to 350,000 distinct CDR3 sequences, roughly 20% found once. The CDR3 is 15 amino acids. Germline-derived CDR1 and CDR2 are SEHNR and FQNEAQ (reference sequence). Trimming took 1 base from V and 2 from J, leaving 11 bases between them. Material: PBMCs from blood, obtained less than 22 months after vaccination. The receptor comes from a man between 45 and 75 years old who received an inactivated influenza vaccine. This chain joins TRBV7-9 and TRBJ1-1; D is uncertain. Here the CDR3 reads CASSLDKISNTEAFF. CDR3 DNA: TGTGCCAGCAGCTTAGATAAGATTTCCAACACTGAAGCTTTCTTT.